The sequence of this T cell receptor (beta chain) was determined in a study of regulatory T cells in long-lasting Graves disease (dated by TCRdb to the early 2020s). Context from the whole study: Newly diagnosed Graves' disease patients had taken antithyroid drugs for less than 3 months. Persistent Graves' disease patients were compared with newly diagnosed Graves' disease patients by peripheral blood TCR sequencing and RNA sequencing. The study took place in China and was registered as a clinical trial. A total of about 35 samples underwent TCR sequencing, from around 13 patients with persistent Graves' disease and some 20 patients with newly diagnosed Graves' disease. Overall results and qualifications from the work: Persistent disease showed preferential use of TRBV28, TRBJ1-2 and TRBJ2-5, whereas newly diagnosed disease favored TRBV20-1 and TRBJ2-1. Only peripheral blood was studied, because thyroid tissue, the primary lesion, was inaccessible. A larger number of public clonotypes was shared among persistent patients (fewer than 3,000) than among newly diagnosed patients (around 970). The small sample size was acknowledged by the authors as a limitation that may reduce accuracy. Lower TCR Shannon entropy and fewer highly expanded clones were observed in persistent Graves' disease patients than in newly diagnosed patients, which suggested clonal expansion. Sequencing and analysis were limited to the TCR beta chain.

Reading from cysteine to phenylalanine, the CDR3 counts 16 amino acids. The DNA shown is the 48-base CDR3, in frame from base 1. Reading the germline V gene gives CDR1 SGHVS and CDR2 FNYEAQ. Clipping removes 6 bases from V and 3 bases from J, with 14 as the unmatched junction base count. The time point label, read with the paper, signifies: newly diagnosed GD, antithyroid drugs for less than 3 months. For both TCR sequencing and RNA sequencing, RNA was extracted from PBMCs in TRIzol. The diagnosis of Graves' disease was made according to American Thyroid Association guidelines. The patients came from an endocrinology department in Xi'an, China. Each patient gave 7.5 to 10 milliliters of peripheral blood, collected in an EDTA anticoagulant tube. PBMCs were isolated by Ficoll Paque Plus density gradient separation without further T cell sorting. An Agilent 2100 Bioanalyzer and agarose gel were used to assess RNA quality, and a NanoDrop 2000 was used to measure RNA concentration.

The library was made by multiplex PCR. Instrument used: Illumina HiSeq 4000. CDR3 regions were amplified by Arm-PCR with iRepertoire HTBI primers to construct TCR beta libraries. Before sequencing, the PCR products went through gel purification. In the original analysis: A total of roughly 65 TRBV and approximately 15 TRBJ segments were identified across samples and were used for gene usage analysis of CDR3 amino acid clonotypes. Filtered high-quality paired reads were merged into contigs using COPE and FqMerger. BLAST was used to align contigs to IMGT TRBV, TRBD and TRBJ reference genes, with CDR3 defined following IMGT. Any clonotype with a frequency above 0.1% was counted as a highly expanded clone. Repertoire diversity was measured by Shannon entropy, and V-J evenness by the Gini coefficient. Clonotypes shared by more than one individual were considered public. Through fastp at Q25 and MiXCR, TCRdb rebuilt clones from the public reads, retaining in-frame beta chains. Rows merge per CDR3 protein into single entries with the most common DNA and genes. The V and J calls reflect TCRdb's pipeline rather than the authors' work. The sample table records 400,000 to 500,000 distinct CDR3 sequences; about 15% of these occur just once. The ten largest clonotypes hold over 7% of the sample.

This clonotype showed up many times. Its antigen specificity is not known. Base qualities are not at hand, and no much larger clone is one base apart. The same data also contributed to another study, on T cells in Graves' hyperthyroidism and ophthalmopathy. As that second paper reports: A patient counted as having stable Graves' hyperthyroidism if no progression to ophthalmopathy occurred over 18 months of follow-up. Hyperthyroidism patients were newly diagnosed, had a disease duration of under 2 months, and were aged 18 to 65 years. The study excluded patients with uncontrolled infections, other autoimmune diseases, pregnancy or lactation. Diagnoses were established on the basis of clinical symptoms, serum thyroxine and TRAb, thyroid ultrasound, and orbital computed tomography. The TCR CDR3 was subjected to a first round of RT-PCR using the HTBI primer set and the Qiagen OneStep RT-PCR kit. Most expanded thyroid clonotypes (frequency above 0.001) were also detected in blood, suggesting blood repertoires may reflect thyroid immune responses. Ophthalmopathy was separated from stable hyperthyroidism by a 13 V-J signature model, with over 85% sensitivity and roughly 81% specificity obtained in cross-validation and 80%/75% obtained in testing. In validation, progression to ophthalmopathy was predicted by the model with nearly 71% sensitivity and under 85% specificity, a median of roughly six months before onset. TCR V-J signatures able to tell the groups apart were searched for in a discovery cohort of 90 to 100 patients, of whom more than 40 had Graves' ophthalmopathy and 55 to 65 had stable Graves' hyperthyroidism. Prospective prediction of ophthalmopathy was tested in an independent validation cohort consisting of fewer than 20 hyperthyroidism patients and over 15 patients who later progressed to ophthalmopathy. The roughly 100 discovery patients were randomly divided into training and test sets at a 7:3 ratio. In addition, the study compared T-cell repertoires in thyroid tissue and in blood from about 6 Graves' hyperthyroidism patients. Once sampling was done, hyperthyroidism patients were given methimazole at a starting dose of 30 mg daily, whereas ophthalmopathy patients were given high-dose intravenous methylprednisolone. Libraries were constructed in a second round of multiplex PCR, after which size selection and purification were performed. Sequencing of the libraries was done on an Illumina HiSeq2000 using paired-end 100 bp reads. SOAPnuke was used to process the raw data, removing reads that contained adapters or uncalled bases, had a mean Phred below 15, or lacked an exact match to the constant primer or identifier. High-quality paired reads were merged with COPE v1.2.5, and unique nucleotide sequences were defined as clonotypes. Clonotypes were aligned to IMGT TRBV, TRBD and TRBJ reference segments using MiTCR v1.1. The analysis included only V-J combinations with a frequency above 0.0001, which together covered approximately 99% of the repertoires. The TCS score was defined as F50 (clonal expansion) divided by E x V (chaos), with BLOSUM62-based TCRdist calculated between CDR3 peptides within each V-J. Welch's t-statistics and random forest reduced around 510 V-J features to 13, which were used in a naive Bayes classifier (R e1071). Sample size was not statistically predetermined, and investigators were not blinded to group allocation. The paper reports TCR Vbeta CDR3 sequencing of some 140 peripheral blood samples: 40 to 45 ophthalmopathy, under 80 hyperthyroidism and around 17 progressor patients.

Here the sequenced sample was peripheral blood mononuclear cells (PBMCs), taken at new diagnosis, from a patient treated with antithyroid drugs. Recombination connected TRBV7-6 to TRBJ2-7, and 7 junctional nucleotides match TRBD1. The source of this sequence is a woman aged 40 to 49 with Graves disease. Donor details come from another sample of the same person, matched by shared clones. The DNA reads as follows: TGTGCCAGCAGTCATCATATAGACAGGGTCTTCTACGAGCAGTACTTC. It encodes CASSHHIDRVFYEQYF.